The rows below give T cell receptor beta chains drawn from one sample of a study of cytomegalovirus exposure and HLA in healthy donors. Profiled with immunoSEQ multiplex PCR; TCRdb holds only in-frame clones, not every one. The repertoire holds 89,000 or so clones, around four fifths seen once, with roughly 2% in the top ten. The sequencing input was PBMCs. These TCRs come from a boy aged 5 to 17 in good health and CMV-seronegative. Both conserved end residues are part of each CDR3. D genes are given only for firm matches. Clone size, where shown, is once, few, many, or a class for clones that have expanded.

d_gene: -
j_gene: TRBJ1-5
abundance: -
v_gene: TRBV5-8
CDR3nt: TGTGCCAGCAGCCGTAATCAGCCCCAGCATTTT
CDR3aa: CASSRNQPQHF

d_gene: TRBD2
j_gene: TRBJ2-3
abundance: -
v_gene: TRBV6-5
CDR3nt: TGTGCCAGCAGTTACGAAGCGGGAGCGACAGATACGCAGTATTTT
CDR3aa: CASSYEAGATDTQYF

d_gene: -
j_gene: TRBJ1-2
abundance: once
v_gene: TRBV18
CDR3nt: TGTGCCAGCTCACCACTTCGGGAGGACTATGGCTACACCTTC
CDR3aa: CASSPLREDYGYTF

d_gene: -
j_gene: TRBJ2-7
abundance: -
v_gene: TRBV29-1
CDR3nt: TGCAGCGTTGAAGCGAGCTACGAGCAGTACTTC
CDR3aa: CSVEASYEQYF

d_gene: TRBD1
j_gene: TRBJ1-3
abundance: -
v_gene: TRBV7-8
CDR3nt: TGTGCCAGCAGCACCCCAACAAGGGGACAGGACTCTGGAAACACCATATATTTT
CDR3aa: CASSTPTRGQDSGNTIYF

d_gene: -
j_gene: TRBJ1-1
abundance: -
v_gene: TRBV9
CDR3nt: TGTGCCAGCATCGAACGTACAGATATGAACACTGAAGCTTTCTTT
CDR3aa: CASIERTDMNTEAFF

d_gene: TRBD1
j_gene: TRBJ2-5
abundance: -
v_gene: TRBV6-4
CDR3nt: TGTGCCAGCAGTGTATCCGGGACAGTACAAGAGACCCAGTACTTC
CDR3aa: CASSVSGTVQETQYF

d_gene: -
j_gene: TRBJ1-5
abundance: -
v_gene: TRBV21-1
CDR3nt: TGTGCCAGCAGCAGGTGGGGACTCAATCAGCCCCAGCATTTT
CDR3aa: CASSRWGLNQPQHF

d_gene: TRBD2
j_gene: TRBJ2-5
abundance: -
v_gene: TRBV2
CDR3nt: TGTGCCAGCAGTAAGGGACTAGCGGGAGGCAATCAAGAGACCCAGTACTTC
CDR3aa: CASSKGLAGGNQETQYF

d_gene: TRBD1
j_gene: TRBJ1-1
abundance: -
v_gene: TRBV30
CDR3nt: TGTGCCTGGAGTCCCCCGGACAGGCCGAACACTGAAGCTTTCTTT
CDR3aa: CAWSPPDRPNTEAFF

d_gene: -
j_gene: TRBJ1-1
abundance: -
v_gene: TRBV4-3
CDR3nt: TGCGCCAGCAGCCAAGTGCTAACAGGGAGCGGCACTGAAGCTTTCTTT
CDR3aa: CASSQVLTGSGTEAFF

d_gene: -
j_gene: TRBJ1-4
abundance: -
v_gene: TRBV9
CDR3nt: TGTGCCAGCAGCGTAACCGGACAAGGGGGTGAAAAACTGTTTTTT
CDR3aa: CASSVTGQGGEKLFF

d_gene: -
j_gene: TRBJ1-5
abundance: few
v_gene: TRBV6-5
CDR3nt: TGTGCCAGCAGGGACCACAGGGCCAATCAGCCCCAGCATTTT
CDR3aa: CASRDHRANQPQHF

d_gene: -
j_gene: TRBJ1-5
abundance: -
v_gene: TRBV28
CDR3nt: TGTGCCAGCAGTCCCAGATCTTATAGCAATCAGCCCCAGCATTTT
CDR3aa: CASSPRSYSNQPQHF

d_gene: -
j_gene: TRBJ2-3
abundance: -
v_gene: TRBV15
CDR3nt: TGTGCCACCTCCTGGGAGCGGCCGGTTGCAGATACGCAGTATTTT
CDR3aa: CATSWERPVADTQYF

d_gene: -
j_gene: TRBJ2-2
abundance: -
v_gene: TRBV5-1
CDR3nt: TGCGCCAGCAGCACCGTAGCCGGGGAGCTGTTTTTT
CDR3aa: CASSTVAGELFF

d_gene: TRBD1
j_gene: TRBJ2-1
abundance: -
v_gene: TRBV6-4
CDR3nt: TGTGCCAGCAGGAAGGGACAGGGTCACGGTGAGCAGTTCTTC
CDR3aa: CASRKGQGHGEQFF

d_gene: TRBD2
j_gene: TRBJ2-7
abundance: few
v_gene: TRBV5-1
CDR3nt: TGCGCCAGCAGCCCTGGGACTAGTTCCTACGAGCAGTACTTC
CDR3aa: CASSPGTSSYEQYF

d_gene: -
j_gene: TRBJ2-5
abundance: -
v_gene: TRBV28
CDR3nt: TGTGCCAGCAGCCCAGGGATAGAGACCCAGTACTTC
CDR3aa: CASSPGIETQYF

d_gene: -
j_gene: TRBJ1-5
abundance: -
v_gene: TRBV19
CDR3nt: TGTGCCAGTAGTCCCCTGTACAATCAGCCCCAGCATTTT
CDR3aa: CASSPLYNQPQHF

d_gene: -
j_gene: TRBJ1-5
abundance: -
v_gene: TRBV6-6
CDR3nt: TGTGCCAGCAGTAGAACTAGTACTTTTTATCAGCCCCAGCATTTT
CDR3aa: CASSRTSTFYQPQHF

d_gene: TRBD2
j_gene: TRBJ2-7
abundance: -
v_gene: TRBV7-2
CDR3nt: TGTGCCAGCAGCTTGGGACTAGCGGGCTACGAGCAGTACTTC
CDR3aa: CASSLGLAGYEQYF

d_gene: -
j_gene: TRBJ1-1
abundance: -
v_gene: TRBV5-4
CDR3nt: TGTGCCAGCAGCGTGCGTCAGACAGTGCCGAACACTGAAGCTTTCTTT
CDR3aa: CASSVRQTVPNTEAFF

d_gene: -
j_gene: TRBJ2-7
abundance: -
v_gene: TRBV20-1
CDR3nt: TGCAGTGCTCGAGGTGTATTCGAGCAGTACTTC
CDR3aa: CSARGVFEQYF

d_gene: -
j_gene: TRBJ2-7
abundance: few
v_gene: TRBV15
CDR3nt: TGTGCCACCAGCAGAGATCAAGGCAGGGAAGTAAGTGTCGAGCAGTACTTC
CDR3aa: CATSRDQGREVSVEQYF

d_gene: -
j_gene: TRBJ1-3
abundance: -
v_gene: TRBV4-3
CDR3nt: TGCGCCAGCAGCCAAGATAAACAGGGAGGGTCTGGAAACACCATATATTTT
CDR3aa: CASSQDKQGGSGNTIYF

d_gene: -
j_gene: TRBJ2-7
abundance: -
v_gene: TRBV10-3
CDR3nt: TGTGCCATCAGGGGGCTCGGCAGCTACGAGCAGTACTTC
CDR3aa: CAIRGLGSYEQYF

d_gene: TRBD1
j_gene: TRBJ1-6
abundance: -
v_gene: TRBV30
CDR3nt: TGTGCCTGGAGTGGGACAGGCGGGTATAATTCACCCCTCCACTTT
CDR3aa: CAWSGTGGYNSPLHF

d_gene: -
j_gene: TRBJ2-7
abundance: few
v_gene: TRBV4-1
CDR3nt: TGCGCCAGCAGCCACGACAGGCTTTCTGGCGAGCAGTACTTC
CDR3aa: CASSHDRLSGEQYF

d_gene: -
j_gene: TRBJ2-7
abundance: -
v_gene: TRBV29-1
CDR3nt: TGCAGCGTTGATGTTAGGGGGAGTCACGAGCAGTACTTC
CDR3aa: CSVDVRGSHEQYF

d_gene: TRBD2
j_gene: TRBJ2-7
abundance: -
v_gene: TRBV27
CDR3nt: TGTGCCAGCAGTTCTAGCGGGAGCTCCTACGAGCAGTACTTC
CDR3aa: CASSSSGSSYEQYF

d_gene: TRBD2
j_gene: TRBJ2-7
abundance: -
v_gene: TRBV6-4
CDR3nt: TGTGCCAGCAGTGACTCGAAACTAGCGGGAGGGTACGAGCAGTACTTC
CDR3aa: CASSDSKLAGGYEQYF

d_gene: TRBD2
j_gene: TRBJ2-5
abundance: -
v_gene: TRBV28
CDR3nt: TGTGCCACATCGTCGGGGGGTGTAGGGGAGACCCAGTACTTC
CDR3aa: CATSSGGVGETQYF

d_gene: TRBD1
j_gene: TRBJ1-2
abundance: -
v_gene: TRBV28
CDR3nt: TGTGCCAGCAGAACAGGGGCCTATGGCTACACCTTC
CDR3aa: CASRTGAYGYTF

d_gene: -
j_gene: TRBJ1-2
abundance: -
v_gene: TRBV28
CDR3nt: TGTGCCAGCAGTTTAAGGAGGGGCGGCTACACCTTC
CDR3aa: CASSLRRGGYTF

d_gene: -
j_gene: TRBJ2-1
abundance: few
v_gene: TRBV28
CDR3nt: TGTGCCAGCAGCAACAATGAGCAGTTCTTC
CDR3aa: CASSNNEQFF

d_gene: -
j_gene: TRBJ2-7
abundance: few
v_gene: TRBV6-5
CDR3nt: TGTGCCAGCAGCCCCGAGGGTTCCGGGCCGGAGCAGTACTTC
CDR3aa: CASSPEGSGPEQYF

d_gene: -
j_gene: TRBJ1-4
abundance: -
v_gene: TRBV30
CDR3nt: TGTGCCTGGAAGGAACAGGGATATGAAAAACTGTTTTTT
CDR3aa: CAWKEQGYEKLFF

d_gene: TRBD2
j_gene: TRBJ2-5
abundance: -
v_gene: TRBV28
CDR3nt: TGTGCCAGCAGTCTACCTGGGCCGGGAGGGGAGACCCAGTACTTC
CDR3aa: CASSLPGPGGETQYF

d_gene: -
j_gene: TRBJ1-3
abundance: -
v_gene: TRBV7-2
CDR3nt: TGTGCCAGCAGCTTAGCCTGGGCCAACCCCGGAAACCACATATATTTT
CDR3aa: CASSLAWANPGNHIYF

d_gene: -
j_gene: TRBJ1-5
abundance: few
v_gene: TRBV7-9
CDR3nt: TGTGCCAGCAGCTTAGGGGCTAGCAATCAGCCCCAGCATTTT
CDR3aa: CASSLGASNQPQHF

d_gene: -
j_gene: TRBJ1-2
abundance: -
v_gene: TRBV6-5
CDR3nt: TGTGCCAGCAGGGTTAACGGGGCTAACTATGGCTACACCTTC
CDR3aa: CASRVNGANYGYTF

d_gene: TRBD1
j_gene: TRBJ2-1
abundance: -
v_gene: TRBV9
CDR3nt: TGTGCCAGCAGCGACGGGACAGGGGGCAGCGATGAGCAGTTCTTC
CDR3aa: CASSDGTGGSDEQFF

d_gene: TRBD2
j_gene: TRBJ2-1
abundance: -
v_gene: TRBV6-5
CDR3nt: TGTGCCAGCAGTTACCTCGGACTAGCGGTGGGCAATGAGCAGTTCTTC
CDR3aa: CASSYLGLAVGNEQFF

d_gene: TRBD2
j_gene: TRBJ2-1
abundance: -
v_gene: TRBV29-1
CDR3nt: TGCAGCGTTGGGGCCGGGACTAGCCTTAATTGGAATGAGCAGTTCTTC
CDR3aa: CSVGAGTSLNWNEQFF

d_gene: -
j_gene: TRBJ2-2
abundance: -
v_gene: TRBV7-9
CDR3nt: TGTGCCAGCAGCTGGGGGGAGTACACCGGGGAGCTGTTTTTT
CDR3aa: CASSWGEYTGELFF

d_gene: -
j_gene: TRBJ1-1
abundance: -
v_gene: TRBV4-1
CDR3nt: TGCGCCAGCAGCCAGGTTCTTAGGGGGAACACTGAAGCTTTCTTT
CDR3aa: CASSQVLRGNTEAFF

d_gene: -
j_gene: TRBJ1-1
abundance: medium-sized
v_gene: TRBV7-9
CDR3nt: TGTGCCAGCAGTTACTCAACAGAACCCACTGAAGCTTTCTTT
CDR3aa: CASSYSTEPTEAFF

d_gene: -
j_gene: TRBJ1-2
abundance: few
v_gene: TRBV1
CDR3nt: TGCACCAGCAGCCTTGTCTCCGGGACAGGGGACTATGGCTACACCTTC
CDR3aa: CTSSLVSGTGDYGYTF

d_gene: -
j_gene: TRBJ2-7
abundance: -
v_gene: TRBV4-1
CDR3nt: TGCGCCAGCAGCCAAGTAGTGCAGGGGTTTAGCGAGCAGTACTTC
CDR3aa: CASSQVVQGFSEQYF

d_gene: -
j_gene: TRBJ2-7
abundance: -
v_gene: TRBV5-1
CDR3nt: TGCGCCAGCAGCTTGGGGCGGGGCTCCTACGAGCAGTACTTC
CDR3aa: CASSLGRGSYEQYF

d_gene: TRBD2
j_gene: TRBJ2-4
abundance: -
v_gene: TRBV7-9
CDR3nt: TGTGCCAGCAGACCCAGCGGGAGGGCCAAGGACATTCAGTACTTC
CDR3aa: CASRPSGRAKDIQYF

d_gene: TRBD2
j_gene: TRBJ2-1
abundance: -
v_gene: TRBV4-1
CDR3nt: TGCGCCAGCAGCCAAGTATCGGGGCTAGCGGGCTCCTACAATGAGCAGTTCTTC
CDR3aa: CASSQVSGLAGSYNEQFF

d_gene: -
j_gene: TRBJ1-2
abundance: few
v_gene: TRBV28
CDR3nt: TGTGCCAGCAGTCCCCGGTTCAACTATGGCTACACCTTC
CDR3aa: CASSPRFNYGYTF

d_gene: TRBD1
j_gene: TRBJ2-2
abundance: -
v_gene: TRBV2
CDR3nt: TGTGCCAGCAGTGAGTCTAAGGACAGGGGGCGAATGACCGGGGAGCTGTTTTTT
CDR3aa: CASSESKDRGRMTGELFF

d_gene: TRBD1
j_gene: TRBJ2-1
abundance: -
v_gene: TRBV7-2
CDR3nt: TGTGCCAGCAGCCTCGGGACAGGGGGCCAGAATGAGCAGTTCTTC
CDR3aa: CASSLGTGGQNEQFF

d_gene: TRBD1
j_gene: TRBJ1-2
abundance: -
v_gene: TRBV28
CDR3nt: TGTGCCAGCAGACCACTCAGGGGGCCCTATGGCTACACCTTC
CDR3aa: CASRPLRGPYGYTF

d_gene: -
j_gene: TRBJ1-2
abundance: -
v_gene: TRBV18
CDR3nt: TGTGCCAGCTCACCACCGGGCAGGGATAATGGCTACACCTTC
CDR3aa: CASSPPGRDNGYTF

d_gene: -
j_gene: TRBJ1-1
abundance: medium-sized
v_gene: TRBV4-3
CDR3nt: TGCGCCAGCAGCCAAGTGGGGGAGGGGACGAACACTGAAGCTTTCTTT
CDR3aa: CASSQVGEGTNTEAFF